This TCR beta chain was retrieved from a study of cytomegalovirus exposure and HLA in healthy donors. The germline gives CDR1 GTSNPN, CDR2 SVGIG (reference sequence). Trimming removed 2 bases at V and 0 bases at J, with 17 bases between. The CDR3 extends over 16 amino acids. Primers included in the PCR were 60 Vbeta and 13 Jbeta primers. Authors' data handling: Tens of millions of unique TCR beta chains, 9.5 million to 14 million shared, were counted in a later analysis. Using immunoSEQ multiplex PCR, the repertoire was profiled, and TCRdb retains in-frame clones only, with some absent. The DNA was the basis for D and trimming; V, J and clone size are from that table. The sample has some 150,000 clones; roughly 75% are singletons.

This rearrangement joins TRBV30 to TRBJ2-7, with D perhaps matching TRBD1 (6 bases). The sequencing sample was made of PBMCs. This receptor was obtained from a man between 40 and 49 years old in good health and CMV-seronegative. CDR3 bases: TGTGCCTGGAGTCCCCCGACCGCGGACAGCTCCTACGAGCAGTACTTC. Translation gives CAWSPPTADSSYEQYF.